A selection of T cell receptor beta chains follows, all from one sample in a study of blood T cell repertoires in COVID-19. TCRdb keeps only in-frame clones here, not all; method: immunoSEQ multiplex PCR. Of some 320,000 clones in the sample, about nine tenths were seen once. What was sequenced was PBMCs or T cells enriched from blood (not recorded which). The source of these receptors is a man aged 60 to 69 who had recovered from COVID-19. The CDR3 runs from the conserved cysteine through the conserved F or W. The D gene is left open where the match is weak. Clone size, where shown, is once, few, many, or a class for clones that have expanded.

J gene	clone size	D gene	CDR3 length	V gene	CDR3 protein	CDR3 DNA
TRBJ2-1	-	TRBD1	16	TRBV29-1	CSVEAHDRVFHNEQFF	TGCAGCGTTGAAGCACACGACAGGGTCTTCCACAATGAGCAGTTCTTC
TRBJ1-5	-	-	15	TRBV6-1	CASSEAGGRYQPQHF	TGTGCCAGCAGTGAAGCAGGGGGACGCTATCAGCCCCAGCATTTT
TRBJ1-5	-	-	15	TRBV2	CASRLERVAYQPQHF	TGTGCCAGCAGGCTCGAGAGGGTCGCTTATCAGCCCCAGCATTTT
TRBJ2-5	-	-	16	TRBV9	CASSPGGLPYQETQYF	TGTGCCAGCAGCCCCGGGGGGCTACCGTACCAAGAGACCCAGTACTTC
TRBJ1-1	-	TRBD1	16	TRBV19	CASSQQGLDEHNEAFF	TGTGCCAGTAGTCAACAGGGGCTCGATGAACATAATGAAGCTTTCTTT
TRBJ2-3	-	-	14	TRBV10-1	CASTEWTSTDTQYF	TGCGCCAGCACCGAGTGGACAAGCACAGATACGCAGTATTTT
TRBJ2-5	-	TRBD2	15	TRBV18	CASSPTRGGAETQYF	TGTGCCAGCTCACCTACGCGGGGGGGCGCGGAGACCCAGTACTTC
TRBJ2-1	-	TRBD2	15	TRBV28	CASSTSGRSYNEQFF	TGTGCCAGCAGCACTAGCGGGAGGTCCTACAATGAGCAGTTCTTC
TRBJ2-2	-	-	17	TRBV13	CASSLLVESANTGELFF	TGTGCCAGCAGCTTATTGGTTGAAAGCGCGAACACCGGGGAGCTGTTTTTT
TRBJ1-2	-	TRBD1	14	TRBV19	CASSITRDSYGYTF	TGTGCCAGTAGTATAACACGGGACAGCTATGGCTACACCTTC
TRBJ2-1	-	TRBD1	14	TRBV7-7	CASSAGQDFNEQFF	TGTGCTAGCAGCGCGGGACAGGATTTCAATGAGCAGTTCTTC
TRBJ2-3	-	TRBD2	15	TRBV11-2	CASRRTSGGTDTQYF	TGTGCCAGCAGGCGGACTAGCGGAGGCACAGATACGCAGTATTTT
TRBJ2-3	once	-	15	TRBV5-1	CASSLVSRATDTQYF	TGCGCCAGCAGCTTGGTGTCCAGGGCCACAGATACGCAGTATTTT
TRBJ1-2	-	TRBD1	16	TRBV4-1	CASSLNRGLSNYGYTF	TGCGCCAGCAGCCTTAACAGGGGGCTATCTAACTATGGCTACACCTTC
TRBJ2-2	-	-	13	TRBV5-1	CASSFEVTGELFF	TGCGCCAGCAGCTTCGAGGTCACCGGGGAGCTGTTTTTT
TRBJ2-1	-	-	14	TRBV11-2	CASSLSSGNNEQFF	TGTGCCAGCAGCTTATCTAGTGGTAACAATGAGCAGTTCTTC
TRBJ2-3	-	-	20	TRBV10-3	CAISEPSGKDSRAATDTQYF	TGTGCCATCAGTGAGCCTTCTGGTAAAGACAGCCGGGCTGCAACAGATACGCAGTATTTT
TRBJ1-2	once	TRBD1	13	TRBV27	CASKSRQGGGYTF	TGTGCCAGCAAATCCCGTCAGGGGGGTGGCTACACCTTC
TRBJ1-2	once	-	13	TRBV5-1	CASSSGTGDGYTF	TGCGCCAGCAGCTCCGGTACGGGAGACGGCTACACCTTC
TRBJ2-1	-	TRBD1	14	TRBV5-1	CASSPDPGGNEQFF	TGCGCCAGCAGCCCGGACCCAGGGGGCAATGAGCAGTTCTTC
TRBJ2-7	-	-	14	TRBV5-5	CASRRLLSTDEQYF	TGTGCCAGCAGGCGACTGCTGTCTACCGACGAGCAGTACTTC
TRBJ2-7	-	-	16	TRBV24-1	CATSDPLGERRDEQYF	TGTGCCACCAGTGATCCCCTCGGGGAGCGGCGGGACGAGCAGTACTTC
TRBJ2-2	once	-	14	TRBV5-1	CASSSVGLFGELFF	TGCGCCAGCAGCTCGGTGGGACTTTTCGGGGAGCTGTTTTTT
TRBJ1-5	-	-	14	TRBV18	CASSSRERDQPQHF	TGTGCCAGCTCATCCAGGGAGCGGGATCAGCCCCAGCATTTT
TRBJ1-5	-	TRBD1	16	TRBV10-3	CAISVTGGIGDQPQHF	TGTGCCATCAGTGTGACAGGGGGCATCGGGGATCAGCCCCAGCATTTT
TRBJ2-6	-	-	19	TRBV4-1	CASSQDLASGPSGANVLTF	TGCGCCAGCAGCCAAGATTTGGCAAGCGGACCCTCTGGGGCCAACGTCCTGACTTTC
TRBJ2-3	-	TRBD2	19	TRBV4-1	CASSQPGLAGGSRTDTQYF	TGCGCCAGCAGCCAACCGGGACTAGCGGGAGGAAGCCGCACAGATACGCAGTATTTT
TRBJ2-3	-	TRBD1	13	TRBV29-1	CSVGQGIADTQYF	TGCAGCGTTGGACAGGGGATCGCAGATACGCAGTATTTT
TRBJ2-7	once	TRBD1	14	TRBV28	CASSLGTGGYEQYF	TGTGCCAGCAGTTTGGGAACAGGGGGCTACGAGCAGTACTTC
TRBJ1-4	-	TRBD1	16	TRBV19	CASRLTGSGPNEKLFF	TGTGCCAGTAGGTTGACAGGGAGTGGTCCTAATGAAAAACTGTTTTTT
TRBJ2-7	-	TRBD2	15	TRBV6-2/TRBV6-3	CASSIKAGPSYEQYF	TGTGCCAGCAGCATAAAAGCGGGACCCTCCTACGAGCAGTACTTC
TRBJ1-3	-	TRBD1	17	TRBV28	CASSLPKRDSPGNTIYF	TGTGCCAGCAGTTTACCAAAACGGGACAGCCCTGGAAACACCATATATTTT
TRBJ1-1	-	TRBD1	16	TRBV9	CASSVTGTGGWTEAFF	TGTGCCAGCAGCGTCACCGGGACAGGGGGCTGGACTGAAGCTTTCTTT
TRBJ2-7	-	-	12	TRBV29-1	CSVAGSRYEQYF	TGCAGCGTTGCCGGGTCTCGGTACGAGCAGTACTTC
TRBJ1-2	-	TRBD1	15	TRBV5-1	CASSLEGALNYGYTF	TGCGCCAGCAGCTTGGAGGGGGCATTAAACTATGGCTACACCTTC
TRBJ1-5	few	-	15	TRBV27	CASRPQGLGNQPQHF	TGTGCCAGCAGACCCCAGGGTTTGGGCAATCAGCCCCAGCATTTT
TRBJ2-1	-	TRBD1	16	TRBV2	CASSRTGERSYNEQFF	TGTGCCAGCAGTCGGACAGGGGAGCGCTCCTACAATGAGCAGTTCTTC
TRBJ1-2	once	-	14	TRBV4-2	CASSQVGAENGYTF	TGTGCCAGCAGCCAAGTAGGGGCGGAGAATGGCTACACCTTC
TRBJ1-6	-	-	18	TRBV30	CAWTASWVSGSYNSPLHF	TGTGCCTGGACCGCATCTTGGGTTTCGGGCTCCTATAATTCACCCCTCCACTTT
TRBJ2-7	-	-	14	TRBV5-6	CASSSDSEFYEQYF	TGTGCCAGCAGCTCGGACAGCGAATTCTACGAGCAGTACTTC
TRBJ1-6	-	-	10	TRBV20-1	CSARAGIFFF	TGCAGTGCTAGAGCGGGGATCTTTTTTTTT
TRBJ2-7	-	-	13	TRBV4-1	CASSQRGAREQYF	TGCGCCAGCAGCCAACGGGGGGCGCGCGAGCAGTACTTC
TRBJ2-1	-	-	11	TRBV6-2/TRBV6-3	CASSSGDEQFF	TGTGCCAGCAGTTCAGGGGATGAGCAGTTCTTC
TRBJ2-1	-	-	13	TRBV19	CASKRLSGNEQFF	TGTGCCAGTAAGAGACTATCAGGCAATGAGCAGTTCTTC
TRBJ2-7	-	TRBD1	14	TRBV19	CASSTPGQAYEQYF	TGTGCCAGTAGTACCCCGGGACAGGCCTACGAGCAGTACTTC
TRBJ1-6	-	-	14	TRBV9	CASSRAGDNSPLHF	TGTGCCAGCAGCCGGGCGGGAGATAATTCACCCCTCCACTTT
TRBJ2-2	-	TRBD2	18	TRBV19	CASSMFGSGRPNTGELFF	TGTGCCAGTAGTATGTTCGGTAGCGGGAGACCTAACACCGGGGAGCTGTTTTTT
TRBJ2-7	-	-	13	TRBV27	CASSLAAPYEQYF	TGTGCCAGCAGTTTAGCGGCCCCCTACGAGCAGTACTTC